Listed here are 20 T cell receptor beta chains from one sample, sequenced in a study of T cells after yellow fever vaccination. TCRdb itself ran the 5' RACE reads through MiXCR, one entry per CDR3 protein. The repertoire holds more than 350,000 distinct CDR3 sequences, with approximately 10% as singletons. The sample consisted of PBMCs, taken on the day of the first yellow fever vaccination. Every receptor here comes from a man between 18 and 35 years old who received the YFV17D yellow fever vaccine.

This clonotype turned up a few times. V is TRBV5-5 and J is TRBJ2-7; 10 bases line up with TRBD1. Germline CDR1 SGHKS, CDR2 YYEKEE (reference sequence). The CDR3 contains 15 residues. V was pared by 1 base and J by 6 bases, with 7 bases of the junction left unmatched. The CDR3 DNA sequence: TGTGCCAGCAGCTTGACGGGGACAGGGGTCATCGAGCAGTACGTC. This codes for CASSLTGTGVIEQYV.

This clonotype was seen a handful of times. This rearrangement joins TRBV18 to TRBJ2-3; D not certain. Germline-derived CDR1 and CDR2 are KGHSH and LQKENI. This CDR3 has 14 amino acids. V was shortened by 3 bases and J by 6 bases, with 13 bases between the two germline ends. The CDR3 sequence: CASSPGASMDTQYF. DNA for the CDR3: TGTGCCAGCTCACCCGGAGCCAGCATGGATACGCAGTATTTT.

This clonotype was recorded only once. The chain is built from TRBV12-3 or TRBV12-4 and TRBJ2-5; D not certain. The CDR3 sequence is 13 residues long. Trimming left V 5 bases short and J 5 bases short, with 12 bases between. DNA for the CDR3: TGTGCCAGCAGTCCACGGATACGGGAGACCCAGTACTTC. It codes for CASSPRIRETQYF.

V usage is TRBV7-2 and J usage is TRBJ1-2, with D perhaps matching TRBD1 (6 bases). Germline loops: CDR1 SGHTA, CDR2 FQGNSA. The CDR3 covers 14 residues. V was pared by 5 bases and J by 8 bases, with 18 bases between. This CDR3 reads CASSRDLQGGGYTF. The CDR3 DNA reads as TGTGCCAGCAGCCGAGATCTACAGGGAGGAGGCTACACCTTC. Variable domain in full (rest from reference TRBV7-2 and TRBJ1-2): GAGVSQSPSNKVTEKGKDVELRCDPISGHTALYWYRQSLGQGLEFLIYFQGNSAPDKSGLPSDRFSAERTGGSVSTLTIQRTQQEDSAVYLCASSRDLQGGGYTFGSGTRLTVV.

V and J are TRBV5-4 and TRBJ2-3; D may be TRBD1 (5 bases). The germline V gene encodes CDR1 SGHNT and CDR2 YYREEE (reference sequence). The CDR3 spans 15 residues. V was clipped by 2 bases and J by 12 bases, with 22 bases between them. CDR3 DNA: TGTGCCAGCAGCTTAAGTTCAGGGATCACCCCTCCCCAGTATTTT. Translated: CASSLSSGITPPQYF. Based on the CDR3 plus reference TRBV5-4 and TRBJ2-3, the full variable domain is ETGVTQSPTHLIKTRGQQVTLRCSSQSGHNTVSWYQQALGQGPQFIFQYYREEENGRGNFPPRFSGLQFPNYSSELNVNALELDDSALYLCASSLSSGITPPQYFGPGTRLTVL.

The chain is built from TRBV5-1 and TRBJ2-3, with 9 bases identical to TRBD1. CDR1 is SGHRS and CDR2 is YFSETQ in the germline V gene. With 4 bases clipped from V and 5 bases from J, the junction kept 5 bases outside the gene matches. This CDR3 contains 14 residues. CDR3 nucleotides: TGCGCCAGCAGCCCGGGACAGGGTGGAGATACGCAGTATTTT. It yields the protein CASSPGQGGDTQYF.

This clonotype was detected many times. J is TRBJ2-4 and V is TRBV4-3; D gene ambiguous. The germline gives CDR1 LGHNA, CDR2 YSLEER. Trimming took 0 bases from V and 7 from J, leaving 13 bases between them. The CDR3 is made up of 15 amino acids. The CDR3 region has the DNA TGCGCCAGCAGCCAAGATCTCGGTACCTCGAACATTCAGTACTTC. The encoded protein is CASSQDLGTSNIQYF.

This clonotype was seen only a few times. The CDR3: CASSTTGTIGQFF. In DNA, the CDR3 is TGTGCCAGTAGTACGACAGGTACGATAGGGCAGTTCTTC. The genes are TRBV19 and TRBJ2-1; possibly TRBD1 for D (6 bases). Germline lookup yields CDR1 LNHDA and CDR2 SQIVND (reference sequence). V dropped 4 bases and J dropped 12 bases, with 16 bases sitting between them. CDR3 length: 13 amino acids.

Only a few counts were recorded for this clonotype. The J gene is TRBJ1-1, the V gene TRBV7-9; D ambiguous. Looked up from germline, CDR1 is SEHNR and CDR2 is FQNEAQ (reference sequence). The CDR3 sequence is 12 residues long. The ends were cut back, 4 bases at V and 3 bases at J, with 6 bases in the middle. The CDR3 sequence is CASSSQYTEAFF. CDR3 nucleotides: TGTGCCAGCAGCTCCCAGTACACTGAAGCTTTCTTT.

The V and J genes are TRBV20-1 and TRBJ2-1; 8 positions agree with TRBD2. The CDR3 extends over 16 amino acids. CDR1 and CDR2 from the germline V gene are DFQATT and SNEGSKA (reference sequence). V lost 0 bases to trimming and J lost 0 bases; unmatched junction nucleotides: 4. The CDR3 region is CSAREAGTSSYNEQFF. The CDR3 nucleotides are TGCAGTGCTAGAGAAGCCGGGACTAGCTCCTACAATGAGCAGTTCTTC.

The chain couples TRBV6-6 to TRBJ2-7; D unclear. V was clipped by 5 bases and J by 9 bases, with 17 bases between them. Per the germline V gene, CDR1 is MNHNY and CDR2 is SVGAGI (reference sequence). This CDR3 contains 13 residues. The CDR3 coding sequence is TGTGCCAGCAGTCTACCCCCCTCTAACACGCAGTACTTC. Protein: CASSLPPSNTQYF.

This clonotype was seen only a few times. This sequence joins TRBV4-2 and TRBJ2-5; 7 bases are a match to TRBD1. Germline V lookup: CDR1 LGHNA, CDR2 YNFKEQ. The CDR3 runs 15 residues. Losses at the gene ends were 0 bases for V and 5 bases for J; bases not matched to a gene: 6. In DNA, the CDR3 is TGTGCCAGCAGCCAAGAGTCAGGGGGTGGCGAGACCCAGTACTTC. Translated, it gives CASSQESGGGETQYF.

This clonotype is medium-sized in the sample. The chain carries TRBV4-2 and TRBJ1-2; D unresolved. Trimming pared 0 bases from V and 8 bases from J, leaving 13 bases between. The CDR3 has 14 amino acids. From germline, CDR1 is LGHNA and CDR2 YNFKEQ. The CDR3 spells CASSQEVWRGGYTF. The CDR3 bases are TGTGCCAGCAGCCAAGAAGTTTGGCGCGGAGGCTACACCTTC.

The chain links TRBV29-1 to TRBJ2-5; TRBD2 matches 9 bases. CDR3 length: 14 residues. Trimming cost V 6 bases and J 4 bases; bases outside gene matches: 9. The germline CDR1 and CDR2 sequences are SQVTM and ANQGSEA. The CDR3 here is CSVDDRREGETQYF. Here the CDR3 DNA reads TGCAGCGTAGATGACAGGCGGGAGGGAGAGACCCAGTACTTC.

The J gene is TRBJ2-1, the V gene TRBV11-2, with D uncertain. Germline loops: CDR1 SGHAT, CDR2 FQNNGV. The CDR3 is 15 amino acids. The V end was cut by 1 base, the J end by 7 bases, with 14 bases between. The CDR3 spells CASSLGWGPMNEQFF. For the CDR3, the DNA is TGTGCCAGCAGCTTAGGTTGGGGTCCGATGAATGAGCAGTTCTTC. Drawing the rest from reference TRBV11-2 and TRBJ2-1, the complete variable domain is EAGVAQSPRYKIIEKRQSVAFWCNPISGHATLYWYQQILGQGPKLLIQFQNNGVVDDSQLPKDRFSAERLKGVDSTLKIQPAKLEDSAVYLCASSLGWGPMNEQFFGPGTRLTVL.

There are many counts of this clonotype. The chain links TRBV6-1 to TRBJ2-7, with 8 bases that match TRBD1. J lost 4 bases, V lost 2 bases, and 7 bases had no gene match. The CDR3 sequence is 15 residues long. The germline gives CDR1 MNHNS, CDR2 SASEGT. CDR3 coding DNA: TGTGCCAGCAGTGAACTGGCAGGGGGCCTATACGAGCAGTACGTC. Amino acids: CASSELAGGLYEQYV.

This clonotype was seen just once. This chain links TRBV20-1 with TRBJ2-3, with D unclear. This CDR3 spans 15 amino acids. Germline CDR1 and CDR2: DFQATT and SNEGSKA (reference sequence). With 1 base removed from V and 0 bases from J, the gap between germline ends came to 11 bases. The CDR3 region has the DNA TGCAGTGCTAGAGGCAGAGCAGACAGCACAGATACGCAGTATTTT. Its translation: CSARGRADSTDTQYF.

The rearrangement joins TRBV4-1 to TRBJ1-6; D call uncertain. Germline values: CDR1 MGHRA, CDR2 YSYEKL. CDR3 length equals 11 residues. Trimming shortened V by 3 bases and J by 14 bases, and 8 bases separated the two germline ends. In DNA, the CDR3 is TGCGCCAGCAGCCAGGCAGGAGCCCTCCACTTT. Amino acid sequence: CASSQAGALHF.

The chain combines TRBV2 with TRBJ1-6; D unresolved. V was clipped by 5 bases and J by 7 bases, with 15 bases between them. The CDR3 runs 15 residues. The germline V gene encodes CDR1 SNHLY and CDR2 FYNNEI. CDR3 amino acids: CASSRQLRANSPLHF. The CDR3 bases are TGTGCCAGCAGTCGACAATTGCGGGCAAATTCACCCCTCCACTTT.

The genes are TRBV4-1 and TRBJ2-4; D is unclear. V lost 0 bases and J 2 bases, leaving 5 bases between the germline ends. This CDR3 is built from 14 residues. Germline V gene sequence: CDR1 MGHRA, CDR2 YSYEKL. As DNA, the CDR3 is TGCGCCAGCAGCCAAGATACGTCCAAAAACATTCAGTACTTC. Protein sequence: CASSQDTSKNIQYF.